This paragraph covers one T cell receptor (beta chain) sequence. The data derive from a study of blood T cell repertoires in COVID-19. About the research overall: T cells, B-cell-depleted T cells, or PBMCs provided the cDNA or gDNA that served as material.

Per the germline V gene, CDR1 is MGHRA and CDR2 is YSYEKL. Trimming shortened V by 2 bases and J by 4 bases, and 11 bases separated the two germline ends. The CDR3 totals 15 residues. Produced via immunoSEQ multiplex PCR; TCRdb's table is partial and in-frame only. This table has about 40,000 clones, more than 85% appearing once. V gene TRBV4-1 combines with J gene TRBJ2-2; no definite D call. The sequence derives from a woman of 80 years or more with acute or convalescent COVID-19. Material for sequencing was peripheral blood. The DNA of the CDR3 is TGCGCCAGCAGCCAACCCCTAGTTGGCACCGGGGAGCTGTTTTTT. Its translation is CASSQPLVGTGELFF.